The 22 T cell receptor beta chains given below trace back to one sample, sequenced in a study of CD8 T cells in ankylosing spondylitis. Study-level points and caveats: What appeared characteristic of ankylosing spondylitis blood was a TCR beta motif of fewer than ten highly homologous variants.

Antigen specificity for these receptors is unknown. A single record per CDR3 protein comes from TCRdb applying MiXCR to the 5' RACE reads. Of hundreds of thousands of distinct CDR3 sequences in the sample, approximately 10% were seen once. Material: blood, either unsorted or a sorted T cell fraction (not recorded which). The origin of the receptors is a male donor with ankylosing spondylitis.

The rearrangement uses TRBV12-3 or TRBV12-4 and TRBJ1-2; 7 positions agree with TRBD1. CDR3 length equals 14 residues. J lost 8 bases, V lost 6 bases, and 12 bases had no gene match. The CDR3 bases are TGTGCCAGCAGCCCTTTAAGGGGGCGGGAAGGCTACACCTTC. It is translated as CASSPLRGREGYTF.

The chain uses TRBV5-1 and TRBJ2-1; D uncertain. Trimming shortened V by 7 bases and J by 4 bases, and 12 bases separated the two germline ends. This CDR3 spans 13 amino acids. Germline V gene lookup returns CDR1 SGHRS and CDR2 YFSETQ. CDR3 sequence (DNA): TGCGCCAGCGGGCCCGAGGATTACAATGAGCAGTTCTTC. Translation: CASGPEDYNEQFF.

Here the CDR3 DNA reads TGTGCCAGCAGCTTGCGGACGGCAAACTACGAGCAGTACTTC. Protein sequence: CASSLRTANYEQYF. The J gene is TRBJ2-7, the V gene TRBV7-2; D unresolved. The V gene's germline CDR1 is SGHTA and CDR2 FQGNSA. This CDR3 comprises 14 residues. Trimming cost V 3 bases and J 3 bases, with 12 bases left between them.

CDR3 bases: TGTGCCAGCAGCTTAGGATATGGACAACCCCTCCACTTT. This codes for CASSLGYGQPLHF. The gene calls are TRBV11-3 and TRBJ1-6, with D tentatively TRBD1 (5 bases). V was clipped by 1 base and J by 12 bases, with 10 bases between them. The CDR3 is 13 amino acids. The germline CDR1 and CDR2 sequences are SGHNT and YENEEA. Looking up the rest from reference TRBV11-3 and TRBJ1-6 gives the full variable domain: EAGVVQSPRYKIIEKKQPVAFWCNPISGHNTLYWYLQNLGQGPELLIRYENEEAVDDSQLPKDRFSAERLKGVDSTLKIQPAELGDSAVYLCASSLGYGQPLHFGNGTRLTVT.

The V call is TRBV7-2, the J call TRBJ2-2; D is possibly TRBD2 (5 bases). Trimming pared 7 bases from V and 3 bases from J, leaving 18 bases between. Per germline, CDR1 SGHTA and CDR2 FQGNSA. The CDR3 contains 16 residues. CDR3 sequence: CASTLSGGKDTGELFF. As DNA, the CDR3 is TGTGCCAGCACCCTGAGCGGTGGGAAGGACACCGGGGAGCTGTTTTTT.

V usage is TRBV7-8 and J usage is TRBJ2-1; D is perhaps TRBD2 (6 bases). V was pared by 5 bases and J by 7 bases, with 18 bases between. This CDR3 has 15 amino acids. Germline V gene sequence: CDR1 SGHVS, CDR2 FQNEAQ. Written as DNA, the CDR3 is TGTGCCAGCAGCCCACTCGGCGGACTAATAAATGAGCAGTTCTTC. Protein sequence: CASSPLGGLINEQFF.

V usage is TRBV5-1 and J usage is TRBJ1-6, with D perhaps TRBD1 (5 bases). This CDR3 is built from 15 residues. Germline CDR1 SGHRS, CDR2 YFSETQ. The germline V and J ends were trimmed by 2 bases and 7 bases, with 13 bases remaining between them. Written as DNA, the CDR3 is TGCGCCAGCAGCTTCGGCACAGGCAGGAATTCACCCCTCCACTTT. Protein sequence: CASSFGTGRNSPLHF.

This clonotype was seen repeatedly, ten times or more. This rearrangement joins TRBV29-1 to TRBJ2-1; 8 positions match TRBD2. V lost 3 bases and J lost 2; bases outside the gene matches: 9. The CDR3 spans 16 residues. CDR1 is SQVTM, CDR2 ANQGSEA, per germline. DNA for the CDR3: TGCAGCGTTGATCGCTCGGCGGGAGGCCCCTACAATGAGCAGTTCTTC. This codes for CSVDRSAGGPYNEQFF.

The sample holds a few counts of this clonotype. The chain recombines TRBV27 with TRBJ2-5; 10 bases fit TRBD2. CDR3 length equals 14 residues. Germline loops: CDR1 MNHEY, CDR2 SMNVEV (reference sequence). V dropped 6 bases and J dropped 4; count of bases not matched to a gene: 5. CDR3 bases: TGTGCCAGCAGACCCAGCGGGAGGGGAGAGACCCAGTACTTC. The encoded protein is CASRPSGRGETQYF.

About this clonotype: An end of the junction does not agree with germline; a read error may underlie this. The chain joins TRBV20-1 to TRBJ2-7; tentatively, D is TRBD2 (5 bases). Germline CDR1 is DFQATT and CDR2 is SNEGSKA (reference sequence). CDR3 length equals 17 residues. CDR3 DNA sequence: TGCTGTGCTAGAGTTCCTCCCGGGGAGACCCTGGGCTACGAGCAGTACTTC. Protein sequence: CCARVPPGETLGYEQYF.

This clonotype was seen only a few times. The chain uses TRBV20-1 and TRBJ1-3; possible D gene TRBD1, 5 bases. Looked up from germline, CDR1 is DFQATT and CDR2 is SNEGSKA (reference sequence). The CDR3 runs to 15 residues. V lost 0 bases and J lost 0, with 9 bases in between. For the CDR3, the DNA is TGCAGTGCTAGAGATGGGGGGAGCTCTGGAAACACCATATATTTT. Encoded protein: CSARDGGSSGNTIYF.

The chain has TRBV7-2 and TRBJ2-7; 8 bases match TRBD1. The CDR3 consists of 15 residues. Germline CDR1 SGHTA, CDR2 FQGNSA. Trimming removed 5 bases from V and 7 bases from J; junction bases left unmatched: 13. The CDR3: CASSRTGIGFGEQYF. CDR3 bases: TGTGCCAGCAGCCGGACAGGGATCGGGTTCGGAGAGCAGTACTTC.

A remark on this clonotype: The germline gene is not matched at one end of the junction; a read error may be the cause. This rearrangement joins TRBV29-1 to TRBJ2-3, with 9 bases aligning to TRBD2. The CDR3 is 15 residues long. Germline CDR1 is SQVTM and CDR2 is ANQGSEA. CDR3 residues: CSVEVASGTPDTQYF. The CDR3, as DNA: TGCAGCGTCGAAGTAGCTAGCGGGACCCCAGATACGCAGTATTTT.

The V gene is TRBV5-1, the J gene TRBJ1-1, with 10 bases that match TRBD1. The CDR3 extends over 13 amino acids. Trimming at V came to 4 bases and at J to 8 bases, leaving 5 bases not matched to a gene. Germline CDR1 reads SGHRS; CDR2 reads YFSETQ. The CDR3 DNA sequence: TGCGCCAGCAGCCCGGACAGGGGGTGGGAAGCTTTCTTT. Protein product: CASSPDRGWEAFF.

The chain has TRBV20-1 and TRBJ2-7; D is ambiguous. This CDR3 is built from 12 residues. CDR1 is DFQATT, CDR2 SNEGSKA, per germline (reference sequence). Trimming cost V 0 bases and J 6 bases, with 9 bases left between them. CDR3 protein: CSARDHGGEQYF. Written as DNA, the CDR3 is TGCAGTGCTAGAGATCATGGTGGCGAGCAGTACTTC.

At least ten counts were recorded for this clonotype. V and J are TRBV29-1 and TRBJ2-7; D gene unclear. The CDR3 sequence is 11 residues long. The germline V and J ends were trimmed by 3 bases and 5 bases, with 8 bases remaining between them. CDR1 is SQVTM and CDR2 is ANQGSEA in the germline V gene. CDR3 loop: CSVDNQDEQYF. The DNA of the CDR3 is TGCAGCGTTGACAATCAGGACGAGCAGTACTTC.

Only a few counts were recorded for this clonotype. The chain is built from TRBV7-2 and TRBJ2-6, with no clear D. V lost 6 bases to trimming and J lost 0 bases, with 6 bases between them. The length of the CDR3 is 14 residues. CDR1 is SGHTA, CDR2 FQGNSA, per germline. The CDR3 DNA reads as TGTGCCAGCAGGGGGTACTCTGGGGCCAACGTCCTGACTTTC. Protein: CASRGYSGANVLTF.

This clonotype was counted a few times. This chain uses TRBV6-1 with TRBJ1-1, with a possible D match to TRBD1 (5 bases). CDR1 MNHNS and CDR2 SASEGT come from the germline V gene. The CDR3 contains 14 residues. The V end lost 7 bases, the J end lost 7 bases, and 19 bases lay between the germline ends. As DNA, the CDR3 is TGTGCCAGCATCTATAGGGACTCTCGAGGTGAAGCTTTCTTT. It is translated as CASIYRDSRGEAFF.

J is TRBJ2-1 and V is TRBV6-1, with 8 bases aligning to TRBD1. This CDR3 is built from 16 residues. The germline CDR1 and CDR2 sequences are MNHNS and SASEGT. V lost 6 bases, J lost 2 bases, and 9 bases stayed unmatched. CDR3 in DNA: TGTGCCAGCAGCAACATCGACAGGGGAACCTACAATGAGCAGTTCTTC. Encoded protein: CASSNIDRGTYNEQFF.

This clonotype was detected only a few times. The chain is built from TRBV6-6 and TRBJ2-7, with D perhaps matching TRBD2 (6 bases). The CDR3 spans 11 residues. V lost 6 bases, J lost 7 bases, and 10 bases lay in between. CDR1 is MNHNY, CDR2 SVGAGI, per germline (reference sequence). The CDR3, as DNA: TGTGCCAGCAGGTTGGAGGGGGAGCAGTACTTC. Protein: CASRLEGEQYF.

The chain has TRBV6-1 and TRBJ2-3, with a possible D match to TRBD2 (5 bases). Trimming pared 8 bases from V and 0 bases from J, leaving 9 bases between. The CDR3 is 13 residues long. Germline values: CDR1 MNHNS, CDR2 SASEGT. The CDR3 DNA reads TGTGCCAGCCACCGGGGAAGCACAGATACGCAGTATTTT. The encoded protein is CASHRGSTDTQYF.

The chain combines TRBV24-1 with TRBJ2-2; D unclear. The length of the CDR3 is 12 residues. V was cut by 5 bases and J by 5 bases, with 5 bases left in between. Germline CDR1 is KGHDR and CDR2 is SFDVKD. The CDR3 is CATSGWTGELFF. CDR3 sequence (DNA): TGTGCCACCAGTGGATGGACCGGGGAGCTGTTTTTT.